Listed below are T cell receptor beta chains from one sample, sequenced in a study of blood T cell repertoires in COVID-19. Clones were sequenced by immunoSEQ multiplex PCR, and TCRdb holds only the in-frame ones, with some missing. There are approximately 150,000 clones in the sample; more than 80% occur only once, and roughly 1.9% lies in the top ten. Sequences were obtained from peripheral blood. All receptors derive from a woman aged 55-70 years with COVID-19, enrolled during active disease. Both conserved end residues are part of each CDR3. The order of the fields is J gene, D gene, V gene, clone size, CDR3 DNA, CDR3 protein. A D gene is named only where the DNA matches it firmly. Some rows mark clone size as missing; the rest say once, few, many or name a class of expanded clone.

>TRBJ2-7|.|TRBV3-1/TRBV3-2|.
TGTGCCAGCAGCCAACTGGAGTACGAGCAGTACTTC
CASSQLEYEQYF
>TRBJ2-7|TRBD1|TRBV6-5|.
TGTACCAGCAGGCGGGACAGGGACTACGAGCAGTACTTC
CTSRRDRDYEQYF
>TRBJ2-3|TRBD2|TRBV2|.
TGTGCCAGCGCGAATTGGCGGGGGGGCACAGATACGCAGTATTTT
CASANWRGGTDTQYF
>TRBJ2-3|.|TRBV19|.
TGTGCCAGTAGTATACTGCAGGGCACAGATACGCAGTATTTT
CASSILQGTDTQYF
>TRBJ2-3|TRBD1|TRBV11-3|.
TGTGCCAGCAGCCTAGGAGGGACAGGGGCCACAGATACGCAGTATTTT
CASSLGGTGATDTQYF
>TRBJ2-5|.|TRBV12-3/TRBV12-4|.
TGTGCCAGCAGTTTCAGGGTTGCCGAGACCCAGTACTTC
CASSFRVAETQYF
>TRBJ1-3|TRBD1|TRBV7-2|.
TGTGCCAGCAGCGCTACCCGGGACAGGGGACCCAACACCATATATTTT
CASSATRDRGPNTIYF
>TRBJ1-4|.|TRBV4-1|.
TGCGCCAGCAGCCAAGATTTCCGGGATGAAAAACTGTTTTTT
CASSQDFRDEKLFF
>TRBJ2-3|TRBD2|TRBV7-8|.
TGTGCCAGCAGCTTATCTAGCGGGGGCACAGATACGCAGTATTTT
CASSLSSGGTDTQYF
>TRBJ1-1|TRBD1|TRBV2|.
TGTGCCAGCAGTGATCAGGGGGCGTTTGACCCCGAAGCTTTCTTT
CASSDQGAFDPEAFF
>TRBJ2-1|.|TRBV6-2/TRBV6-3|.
TGTGCCAGCAGCCCCAACCAGGGCTCTCAGTTCTTC
CASSPNQGSQFF
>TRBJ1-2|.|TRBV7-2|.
TGTGCCAGCAGCTTAATCCCGGAGCAACCGGTTTTGAACACCTTC
CASSLIPEQPVLNTF
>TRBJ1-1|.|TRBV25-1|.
TGTGCCAGCAGTGACGTTCGAGGGACTGAAGCTTTCTTT
CASSDVRGTEAFF
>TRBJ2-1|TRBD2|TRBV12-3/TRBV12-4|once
TGTGCCAGCCGGACTAGCGGGGTCAGTGAGCAGTTCTTC
CASRTSGVSEQFF
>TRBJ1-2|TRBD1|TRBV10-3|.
TGTGCCATCAGTAGGACAGGGAACTATGGCTACACCTTC
CAISRTGNYGYTF
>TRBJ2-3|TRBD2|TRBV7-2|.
TGTGCCAGCAGCTTACGGACTAGCGGAATTCCCACAGATACGCAGTATTTT
CASSLRTSGIPTDTQYF
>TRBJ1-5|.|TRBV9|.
TGTGCCAGCAGCCCCACAGGTATCCGGGATCAGCCCCAGCATTTT
CASSPTGIRDQPQHF
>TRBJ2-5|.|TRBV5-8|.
TGTGCCAGCAGCCTATCGTTAGTTACCCAGTACTTC
CASSLSLVTQYF
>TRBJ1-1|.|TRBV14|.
TGTGCCAGCAGCCAAAAGGCGGCGCGGTACACTGAAGCTTTCTTT
CASSQKAARYTEAFF
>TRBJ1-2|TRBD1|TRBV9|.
TGTGCCAGCAGCGGCGGGACAGGGGAGACGTATGGCTACACCTTC
CASSGGTGETYGYTF
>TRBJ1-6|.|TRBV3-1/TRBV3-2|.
TGTGCCAGCAGCCCTACAGGGCAGGGAAACTCACCCCTCCACTTT
CASSPTGQGNSPLHF
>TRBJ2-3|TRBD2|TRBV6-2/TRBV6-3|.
TGTGCCAGCAGTTACTCTGGAGCGGGGGTGACAGATACGCAGTATTTT
CASSYSGAGVTDTQYF
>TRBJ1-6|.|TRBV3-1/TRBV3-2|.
TGTGCCAGCAGCACAGTCCCCAATTCACCCCTCCACTTT
CASSTVPNSPLHF
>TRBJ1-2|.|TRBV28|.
TGTGCCAGCAGTTTGGCAGGCAATGGCTACACCTTC
CASSLAGNGYTF
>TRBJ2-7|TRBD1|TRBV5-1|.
TGCGCCAGCAGCTTCTTACCTCCCAGGACAGGGGGCATGGACGAGCAGTACTTC
CASSFLPPRTGGMDEQYF
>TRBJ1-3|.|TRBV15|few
TGTGCCACCAGCAGCGATACCGAATCCCCTACCCGCTCTGGAAACACCATATATTTT
CATSSDTESPTRSGNTIYF
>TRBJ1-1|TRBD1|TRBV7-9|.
TGTGCCAGCAGCCCCGGACAGGGGGTATCCACTGAAGCTTTCTTT
CASSPGQGVSTEAFF
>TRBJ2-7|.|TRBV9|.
TGTGCCAGCAGCGTAGGAGGGGGGGCTCCCGGCGAGCAGTACTTC
CASSVGGGAPGEQYF
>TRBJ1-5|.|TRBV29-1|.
TGCAGCGTTTGGGCCCCCAATCAGCCCCAGCATTTT
CSVWAPNQPQHF
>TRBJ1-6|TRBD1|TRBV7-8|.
TGTGCCAGCAGCTTAGGACAGGGCTATAATTCACCCCTCCACTTT
CASSLGQGYNSPLHF
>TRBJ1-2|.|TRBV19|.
TGTGCCAGTACTCCCGGCGGGGGTATTTATGGCTACACCTTC
CASTPGGGIYGYTF
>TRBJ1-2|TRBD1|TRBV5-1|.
TGCGCCAGCACGCCGGGACAGGGGGTAGATGGCTACACCTTC
CASTPGQGVDGYTF
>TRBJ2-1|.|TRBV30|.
TGTGCCTGGAGTGTTAGCGGAGAGCAGTTCTTC
CAWSVSGEQFF
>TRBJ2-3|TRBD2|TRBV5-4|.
TGTGCCAGCAGTCACCCTAGCGGGGGGGGATCAGATACGCAGTATTTT
CASSHPSGGGSDTQYF
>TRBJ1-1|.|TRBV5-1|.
TGCGCCAGCAGCTCGTCCCCGGTGGCTGAAGCTTTCTTT
CASSSSPVAEAFF
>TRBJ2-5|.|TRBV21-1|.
TGTGCCAGCAGCAAAGAGGGGGACAGGGGTTCCCAAGAGACCCAGTACTTC
CASSKEGDRGSQETQYF
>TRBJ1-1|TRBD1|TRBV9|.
TGTGCCAGCGAAACAGGGGTAGGCACTGAAGCTTTCTTT
CASETGVGTEAFF
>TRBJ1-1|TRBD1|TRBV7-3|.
TGTGCCAGCAGCTTAACGGGGAGCAGGGGGCTTACTGAAGCTTTCTTT
CASSLTGSRGLTEAFF